The T cell receptor (beta chain) under discussion was sequenced for a study of early T cells in non-severe SARS-CoV-2 infection. This clonotype was detected many times. Germline CDR1 reads SGHTA; CDR2 reads FQGNSA. V was shortened by 4 bases and J by 1 base, with 11 bases between the two germline ends. This CDR3 comprises 15 residues. MiXCR, applied by TCRdb to the 5' RACE reads, yields one record per CDR3 protein. This sample has roughly 90,000 distinct CDR3 sequences, with roughly 13% found just once. This TCR came from an adult who was a healthcare worker with PCR-confirmed SARS-CoV-2 infection or an uninfected control (not recorded which). Material: whole blood. The rearrangement links TRBV7-2 to TRBJ2-1; D gene ambiguous. The CDR3 DNA reads as TGTGCCAGCAGCTCCCCGGCCCTGTCCTACAATGAGCAGTTCTTC. It codes for CASSSPALSYNEQFF.